This TCR beta chain was identified in a study of cytomegalovirus exposure and HLA in healthy donors. PCR used 60 Vbeta primers and 13 Jbeta primers. Clones were read by immunoSEQ multiplex PCR, and TCRdb kept only the in-frame ones, dropping some. The sample holds around 99,000 clones, around 73% seen once. Findings of the study overall: Later on, an analysis showed TCR association rates differing by HLA locus, with DRB1 the most and HLA-C the fewest.

Concerning this clone: Antigen: not known.

V was pared by 5 bases and J by 1 base, with 7 bases of the junction left unmatched. Germline loops: CDR1 LNHDA, CDR2 SQIVND (reference sequence). This CDR3 spans 15 amino acids. Sequencing input: PBMCs. The origin of this receptor is a man aged 25 to 40 in good health and CMV-seronegative. The gene calls are TRBV19 and TRBJ1-1, with 7 positions matching TRBD1. CDR3 amino acids: CASSQETGRNTEAFF. As DNA, the CDR3 is TGTGCCAGTAGTCAGGAGACAGGGAGGAACACTGAAGCTTTCTTT.